This is a list of T cell receptor beta chains from one sample in a study of shared clonotypes between healthy human individuals. This table comes from immunoSEQ multiplex PCR, and its TCRdb copy is limited to in-frame clones, with some not included. The data contain roughly 700,000 clones, 74% of them singletons. Sequenced material: memory CD4+ T cells sorted from blood. Source of these receptors: a woman aged 30 to 39 in good health. The CDR3 runs from the conserved cysteine through the conserved F or W. The D gene is left open where the match is weak. Some rows have no size entry. The others give once, few or many, or a class for an expanded clone.

D	J	V	size	DNA	CDR3
TRBD2	TRBJ2-1	TRBV11-3	NA	TGTGCCAGCAGTTCCCGACTAGCGGGAGGGCAGTTCTTC	CASSSRLAGGQFF
TRBD2	TRBJ2-7	TRBV27	few	TGTGCCAGCAGTATAGGAGCGGGAAGGCCCCGGGGCGAGCAGTACTTC	CASSIGAGRPRGEQYF
NA	TRBJ2-7	TRBV5-1	NA	TGCGCCAGCAGTCTGGCGTCCGGCGGCCCGGGGGAGCAGTACTTC	CASSLASGGPGEQYF
TRBD1	TRBJ1-4	TRBV2	few	TGTGCCAGCAGCCAACAGGGGATGGGCGAAAAACTGTTTTTT	CASSQQGMGEKLFF
NA	TRBJ1-1	TRBV18	NA	TGTGCCAGCTCACCCTTCAGGGATACGAACACTGAAGCTTTCTTT	CASSPFRDTNTEAFF
NA	TRBJ2-5	TRBV7-8	once	TGTGCCAGCAGCTTAGTTCTCAGACAGCCCCGCGAGACCCAGTACTTC	CASSLVLRQPRETQYF
NA	TRBJ2-6	TRBV25-1	NA	TGTGCCAGCAGTCCCCACGGGGGCTCTGGGGCCAACGTCCTGACTTTC	CASSPHGGSGANVLTF
NA	TRBJ1-3	TRBV2	NA	TGTGCCAGCAGTGGAAGCACAGGGAGTGGAAACACCATATATTTT	CASSGSTGSGNTIYF
NA	TRBJ2-6	TRBV5-1	NA	TGCGCCAGCAGCTTGGGAGTCACCGGGGCCAACGTCCTGACTTTC	CASSLGVTGANVLTF
NA	TRBJ1-2	TRBV28	once	TGTGCCAGCAGTTCCGGGGGCGGACTGTCCTATGGCTACACCTTC	CASSSGGGLSYGYTF
TRBD1	TRBJ1-1	TRBV5-4	NA	TGTGCCAGCCGGGCGAGACAGGGGGACACTGAAGCTTTCTTT	CASRARQGDTEAFF
NA	TRBJ2-5	TRBV5-6	NA	TGTGCCAGCAGCTTGTTGTTTCAGGGAGAGACCCAGTACTTC	CASSLLFQGETQYF
NA	TRBJ2-3	TRBV10-3	few	TGTGCCATCAGTGACGTGGATACGCAGTATTTT	CAISDVDTQYF
NA	TRBJ2-3	TRBV19	NA	TGTGCCAGTAGTATTTTCGGGGCTAGCACAGATACGCAGTATTTT	CASSIFGASTDTQYF
NA	TRBJ2-7	TRBV5-4	NA	TGTGCCAGCAGCTTAGACGAGGGCTACGAGCAGTACTTC	CASSLDEGYEQYF
TRBD2	TRBJ2-7	TRBV6-6	NA	TGTGCCAGCAGTTTTTTAGCGGGAGGGTCCTACGAGCAGTACTTC	CASSFLAGGSYEQYF
TRBD2	TRBJ2-3	TRBV6-4	NA	TGTGCCAGCAGTGTAGTAGCGGGAGGGCCGGCAGATACGCAGTATTTT	CASSVVAGGPADTQYF
NA	TRBJ2-5	TRBV6-1	many	TGTGCCAGCAGTGAATTAGGGGGTTTGAGTGAGACCCAGTACTTC	CASSELGGLSETQYF
TRBD2	TRBJ2-5	TRBV10-3	few	TGTGCCATCAGTCGAGCGGGGTCTCAAGAGACCCAGTACTTC	CAISRAGSQETQYF
TRBD1	TRBJ1-1	TRBV30	few	TGTGCCTGGAACGCCGGACAGGGAAGGACTGAAGCTTTCTTT	CAWNAGQGRTEAFF
NA	TRBJ2-5	TRBV28	NA	TGTGCCAGCAGTTTCAACTGGAGGGAAGAGACCCAGTACTTC	CASSFNWREETQYF
NA	TRBJ2-1	TRBV19	NA	TGTGCCAGTAGTCCCTCTCCGGGACCCTTCTATGAGCAGTTCTTC	CASSPSPGPFYEQFF
NA	TRBJ2-2	TRBV7-2	once	TGTGCCAGCAGCTTCTCTACCGGGGAGCTGTTTTTT	CASSFSTGELFF
TRBD2	TRBJ2-5	TRBV10-1	NA	TGCGCCAGCAGTGCTAGCGGGCAAGAGACCCAGTACTTC	CASSASGQETQYF
TRBD2	TRBJ2-7	TRBV27	NA	TGTGCCAGCCGTCCTCGGACTAGCGGGAGCCCTAGCTCCTACGAGCAGTACTTC	CASRPRTSGSPSSYEQYF
NA	TRBJ2-1	TRBV28	NA	TGTGCCAGCAGTTTATCGTACAATGAGCAGTTCTTC	CASSLSYNEQFF
NA	TRBJ1-2	TRBV28	few	TGTGCCAGCCAAAAAGGGACCTATGGCTACACCTTC	CASQKGTYGYTF
TRBD2	TRBJ2-7	TRBV29-1	NA	TGCAGCGTTGCCCTAGCGGGAGGGTTCGAGCAGTACTTC	CSVALAGGFEQYF
NA	TRBJ2-2	TRBV7-3	NA	TGTGCCAGCAGCTTAGGTCCCCCAGGGGGACGGGCGGGAGATGAGCGGGAGCTGTTTTTT	CASSLGPPGGRAGDERELFF
NA	TRBJ1-4	TRBV27	NA	TGTGCCAGCAGTTCTTCACAACATAATGAAAAACTGTTTTTT	CASSSSQHNEKLFF
TRBD2	TRBJ2-3	TRBV30	few	TGTGCCTGGAGTGTAGCGACTAGCGGGTACACAGATACGCAGTATTTT	CAWSVATSGYTDTQYF
NA	TRBJ2-3	TRBV27	NA	TGTGCCAGCAGTTTATTGGGGCTGGGATCTAGCACAGATACGCAGTATTTT	CASSLLGLGSSTDTQYF
NA	TRBJ1-5	TRBV2	once	TGTGCCAGCAGACCCGAGGGACACCGCAATCAGCCCCAGCATTTT	CASRPEGHRNQPQHF
NA	TRBJ2-7	TRBV19	NA	TGTGCCAGTAGTATAGACCCGGGACTTACCTACGAGCAGTACTTC	CASSIDPGLTYEQYF
NA	TRBJ2-5	TRBV5-4	NA	TGTGCCAGCAGCTTCGGCGGAGGTCCAGCGGAGACCCAGTACTTC	CASSFGGGPAETQYF
NA	TRBJ2-2	TRBV19	NA	TGTGCCAGTAGTAAAGGGCTGAACACCGGGGAGCTGTTTTTT	CASSKGLNTGELFF
TRBD1	TRBJ1-2	TRBV5-4	few	TGTGCCAGCTACTACACAGGGGTTTCGGATGGCTACACCTTC	CASYYTGVSDGYTF
TRBD1	TRBJ1-1	TRBV5-1	NA	TGCGCCAGCAGCGAAGGACAGGACCCGAGTAGGGCTTTCTTT	CASSEGQDPSRAFF
NA	TRBJ1-5	TRBV2	NA	TGTGCCAGCAGCCGGGGTTTGGGTGATCAGCCCCAGCATTTT	CASSRGLGDQPQHF
NA	TRBJ2-7	TRBV6-5	NA	TGTGCCAGCAGTTACTCGAGTACTAGTCCCGAGCAGTACTTC	CASSYSSTSPEQYF
NA	TRBJ1-2	TRBV13	NA	TGTGCCAGCAGCCCTCCAACAAGGAATAAGAACTATGGCTACACCTTC	CASSPPTRNKNYGYTF
NA	TRBJ2-5	TRBV20-1	NA	TGCAGTGCTAGCCCCCGAGAGACCCAGTACTTC	CSASPRETQYF
NA	TRBJ2-1	TRBV2	NA	TGTGCCAGCAGTGACTCAGGGGCCGGCTCCTACAATGAGCAGTTCTTC	CASSDSGAGSYNEQFF
TRBD1	TRBJ2-3	TRBV5-1	NA	TGCGCCAGCAGCCCGGGCCAGGGGGCCCTCACAGATACGCAGTATTTT	CASSPGQGALTDTQYF
NA	TRBJ2-3	TRBV28	NA	TGTGCCAGCAGTTTATTAACGGATACGCAGTATTTT	CASSLLTDTQYF
TRBD1	TRBJ1-3	TRBV7-9	NA	TGTGCCAGCAGACCCAGACAGGGCCCGATCTCTGGAAACACCATATATTTT	CASRPRQGPISGNTIYF
NA	TRBJ1-5	TRBV7-9	NA	TGTGCCAGCAGCTTGATGGGTAAAGATCAGCCCCAGCATTTT	CASSLMGKDQPQHF
NA	TRBJ1-2	TRBV19	NA	TGTGCCAGTAGTATGAGTAAGGGCTACACCTTC	CASSMSKGYTF
TRBD1	TRBJ1-1	TRBV5-4	NA	TGTGCCAGCAGCACCGGGACAGGGAACACTGAAGCTTTCTTT	CASSTGTGNTEAFF
NA	TRBJ2-3	TRBV7-2	NA	TGTGCCAGCAGCTTTATGGGTCGGAAAACTAGCACAGATACGCAGTATTTT	CASSFMGRKTSTDTQYF
NA	TRBJ1-2	TRBV28	NA	TGTGCCAGCGTACTCGGTGGCCGACAGAACTATGGCTACACCTTC	CASVLGGRQNYGYTF
NA	TRBJ2-7	TRBV18	few	TGTGCCAGCTCACCCAGAGATTCATCGAGGGACGAGCAGTACTTC	CASSPRDSSRDEQYF
NA	TRBJ1-2	TRBV7-9	NA	TGTGCCACGGAAAATCGACAGGCGTCGGGGTCCGGATACTATGGCTACACCTTC	CATENRQASGSGYYGYTF
TRBD2	TRBJ2-7	TRBV4-2	NA	TGTGCCAGCAGCCAAGAGGGTGCTAGCGGGAGTAATGAGCAGTACTTC	CASSQEGASGSNEQYF
NA	TRBJ1-1	TRBV28	NA	TGTGCCAGCAGTCCCGCCGGGGAGGGGAACACTGAAGCTTTCTTT	CASSPAGEGNTEAFF
NA	TRBJ1-4	TRBV9	NA	TGTGCCAGCAGCTACGACGGTAATGAAAAACTGTTTTTT	CASSYDGNEKLFF
NA	TRBJ2-5	TRBV6-5	few	TGTGCCAGCAGTCAGGGAGTTGAGACCCAGTACTTC	CASSQGVETQYF